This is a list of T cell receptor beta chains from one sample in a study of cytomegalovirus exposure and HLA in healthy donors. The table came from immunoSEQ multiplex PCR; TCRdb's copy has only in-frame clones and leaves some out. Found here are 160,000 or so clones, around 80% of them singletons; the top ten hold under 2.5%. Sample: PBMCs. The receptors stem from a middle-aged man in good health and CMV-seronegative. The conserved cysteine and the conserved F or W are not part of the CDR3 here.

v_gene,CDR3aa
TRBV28,ASSLVGRGYEQY
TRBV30,AWLRGNYNEQF
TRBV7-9,ASSHRDSYEQY
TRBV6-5,ASSPTGKEKLF
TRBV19,ASSIGGVNEKLF
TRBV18,ASSPQRPGVDTQY
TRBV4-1,ASSHRSGGEAF
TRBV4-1,ASSLDGAGGLGEQY
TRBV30,AANLIGTGSYEQY
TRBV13,ASKDDFRTYNEQF
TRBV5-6,ASSLWRASGSYEQY
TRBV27,ASGGGPYEQY
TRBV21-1,ASSNRPLTISYNEQF
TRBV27,ASSPEAGTANYEQY
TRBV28,ASNPSEGDGGGETQY
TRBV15,ATSTTGYEQY
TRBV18,ASSPTSGSVSSEASTDTQY
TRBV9,ATPAGRTLYQETQY
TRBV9,ASSVLRTGVGEQF
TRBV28,ASSLGVAGDQPQH
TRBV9,ASSVGGLANQPQH
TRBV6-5,ASSYGTGIGANVLT
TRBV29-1,SVMAGADTEAF
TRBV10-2,ASSPLLASINEQF
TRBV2,ASRFPSRYEQF
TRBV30,AWSLGQGTAGYT